The clone carrying this T cell receptor (beta chain) appeared many times. The antigen remains unidentified. This specimen belongs to a study of T-cell memory formation after mild COVID-19. Study observations and caveats: The appearance of some responding clones in pre-infection memory suggested that cross-reactive memory joined. Mostly located in CM and EM were contracting CD4+ clones, with contracting CD8+ clones located in EMRA.

TCRdb re-called the 5' RACE reads with MiXCR, one entry per CDR3 protein. There are around 370,000 distinct CDR3 sequences in the sample; 20% to 25% occur only once, and about an eighth lies in the top ten. The germline CDR1 and CDR2 sequences are SGHRS and YFSETQ. Trimming took 2 bases from V and 4 from J; bases not matched to a gene: 2. The CDR3 sequence is 14 residues long. The V gene is TRBV5-1, the J gene TRBJ2-1; TRBD2 matches 8 bases. The sequencing input was PBMCs or a T cell subset sorted from them (not recorded which). The clonotype originates from an adult woman who had mild COVID-19 (a few samples of this study predate the infection). Cell type and time point are not known. The CDR3 spells CASSLGGGYNEQFF. CDR3 sequence (DNA): TGCGCCAGCAGCTTAGGCGGGGGGTACAATGAGCAGTTCTTC.